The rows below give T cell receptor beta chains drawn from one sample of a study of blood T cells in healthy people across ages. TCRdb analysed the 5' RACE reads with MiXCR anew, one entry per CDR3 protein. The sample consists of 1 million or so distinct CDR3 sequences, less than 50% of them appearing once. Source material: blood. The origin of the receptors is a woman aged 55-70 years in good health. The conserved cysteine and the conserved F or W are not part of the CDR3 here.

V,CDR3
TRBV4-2,ASSQAAGATYEQY
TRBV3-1,ASSLTAKLGPTGEQF
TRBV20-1,SARDRAGLLYGYT
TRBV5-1,ASSPGQGFVLT
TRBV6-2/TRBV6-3,ASKKGLIYGYT
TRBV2,ASSTTGEANIQY
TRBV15,ATRTSGPTGELF
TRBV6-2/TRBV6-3,ASRKGQGGKETQY
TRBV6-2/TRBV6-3,ASSYQRTGGRRSNEQF
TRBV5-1,ASSGAREQF
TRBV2,ASGTGGAHAVTDTQY
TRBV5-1,ASSGTGGLSNEQY
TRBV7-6,ASSPTGQPSGANVLT
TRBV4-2,ASSSSPSDTQY
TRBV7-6,ASSLRGLAGDEQY
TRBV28,ASRHGSRAAHYEQY
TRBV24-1,ATSWVRPNELSYNEQF
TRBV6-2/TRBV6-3,ASSYSSNTGELF
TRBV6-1,ASTPIGQGREAQY
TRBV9,ASSVMGGHEQY
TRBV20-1,SARRVAGVPETQY
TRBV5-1,ASSLTTVQETQY
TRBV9,ASNRGEGGYNEQF
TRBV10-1,ASSGKSYNEQF
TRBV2,ASRGSAFDLT
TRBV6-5,ASKVSLGANSPLH
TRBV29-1,SVEGRSDYGYT
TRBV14,ASSQVRAVIGDEQF
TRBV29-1,SVEGGLGSGYEQY
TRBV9,ASSAISTEAF
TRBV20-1,SARDADGRGLETQY
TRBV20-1,SARRDPQETQY
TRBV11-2,ASSLDPLRDYEQY
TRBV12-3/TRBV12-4,ASSETRNQETQY